One sample yielded the 21 T cell receptor beta chains listed below, sequenced in a study of beta chain features in type 1 diabetes. Overall study findings and caveats: Shortening of TCRB CDR3s, moderate but significant, appeared in all four CD4+ subsets of Type 1 diabetes patients.

For these TCRs, the target antigens are not known. Every bit of the isolated RNA underwent reverse transcription, so sequencing read expressed TCRB transcripts. Here immunoSEQ multiplex PCR was the method, and the copy in TCRdb shows in-frame clones only, minus some. The sample records about 370,000 clones, over 8.5% being singletons. The material sequenced was central memory CD4+ T cells from blood. The receptor set was obtained from a man younger than 40 with type 1 diabetes.

This clone was counted a few times. The chain is built from TRBV18 and TRBJ2-5; D perhaps matches TRBD1 (5 bases). There are 13 residues in the CDR3. With 4 bases removed from V and 4 bases from J, the gap between germline ends came to 10 bases. Germline CDR1 and CDR2: KGHSH and LQKENI. This CDR3 is CASSLQGGETQYF. The DNA of the CDR3 is TGTGCCAGCTCACTTCAGGGCGGAGAGACCCAGTACTTC.

This clone was seen many times. The chain recombines TRBV10-3 with TRBJ2-7; TRBD2 is a possible D gene (6 bases). Germline loops: CDR1 ENHRY, CDR2 SYGVKD. Trimming removed 4 bases at V and 4 bases at J, with 11 bases between. The CDR3 runs to 13 residues. The CDR3 nucleotides are TGTGCCATCAGTGGCGGGAAAGCGTACGAGCAGTACTTC. As protein: CAISGGKAYEQYF.

The CDR3 loop is CTSTNFSYEQYF. As DNA, the CDR3 is TGCACCAGCACCAACTTCTCCTACGAGCAGTACTTC. V usage is TRBV1 and J usage is TRBJ2-7; TRBD2, the table's D call, lacks a check against the DNA. TRBV1 is listed as a pseudogene. This CDR3 region has 12 residues.

This clone came up a few times. The chain combines TRBV7-9 with TRBJ2-7, with D maybe TRBD1 (5 bases). There are 17 residues in the CDR3. The ends were cut back, 5 bases at V and 1 base at J, with 21 bases in the middle. Germline CDR1 and CDR2: SEHNR and FQNEAQ (reference sequence). Here the CDR3 reads CASSLRIGASGSYEQYF. In DNA, the CDR3 is TGTGCCAGCAGCCTTAGGATAGGGGCTAGTGGTTCCTACGAGCAGTACTTC.

The chain combines TRBV19 with TRBJ1-5; D remains ambiguous. CDR1 and CDR2 (germline): LNHDA, SQIVND (reference sequence). The CDR3 runs to 15 residues. The V gene lost 5 bases and the J gene lost 3 bases, with 14 bases spanning the gap. The CDR3 DNA reads TGTGCCAGTAGTCCCATAGGTGACACCAATCAGCCCCAGCATTTT. Translated: CASSPIGDTNQPQHF.

The gene calls are TRBV7-8 and TRBJ1-2, with 9 bases matching TRBD1. There are 15 residues in the CDR3. J lost 8 bases, V lost 5 bases, and 12 bases had no gene match. CDR1 and CDR2 from the germline V gene are SGHVS and FQNEAQ. CDR3 bases: TGTGCCAGCAGCCAGGGGAGGACAGGGGAAAGGGGCTACACCTTC. Translation gives CASSQGRTGERGYTF.

About this clone: Germline and junction disagree at one end, which may indicate a read error. This chain joins TRBV4-1 and TRBJ2-1; 7 nucleotides agree with TRBD2. The germline CDR1 and CDR2 sequences are MGHRA and YSYEKL. The CDR3 is 15 amino acids. CDR3 coding DNA: TGTGCCAGCTCCCCGGGGCTAGCGGAGAACAATGAGCAGTTCTTC. This encodes CASSPGLAENNEQFF.

The chain recombines TRBV29-1 with TRBJ2-7; D might be TRBD1 (6 bases). The CDR3 runs 12 residues. CDR1 is SQVTM, CDR2 ANQGSEA, per germline. Trimming took 2 bases from V and 3 from J, leaving 8 bases between them. CDR3 sequence reads: CSVETTGYEQYF. CDR3 DNA sequence: TGCAGCGTTGAAACGACAGGCTACGAGCAGTACTTC.

This clone was seen a handful of times. V is TRBV28 and J is TRBJ2-7; 7 positions match TRBD1. The CDR3 consists of 15 residues. V was pared by 5 bases and J by 2 bases, with 9 bases of the junction left unmatched. Germline-derived CDR1 and CDR2 are MDHEN and SYDVKM. This CDR3 reads CASSVGTVVPYEQYF. The CDR3 coding sequence is TGTGCCAGCAGTGTAGGGACAGTAGTCCCCTACGAGCAGTACTTC.

J is TRBJ2-5 and V is TRBV10-3; D unclear. Germline V gene sequence: CDR1 ENHRY, CDR2 SYGVKD. The V gene lost 10 bases and the J gene lost 0 bases, with 12 bases spanning the gap. This CDR3 is built from 13 residues. The CDR3 reads CATTTEYQETQYF. The DNA of the CDR3 is TGTGCCACCACGACGGAGTACCAAGAGACCCAGTACTTC.

This clone was found a few times. The rearrangement joins TRBV6-5 to TRBJ1-2; D unclear. This CDR3 has 14 residues. Germline V gene data show CDR1 as MNHEY and CDR2 as SVGAGI. The ends were cut back, 4 bases at V and 8 bases at J, with 17 bases in the middle. CDR3 residues: CASSSIWRFGGYTF. CDR3 DNA: TGTGCCAGCAGTTCCATCTGGAGGTTCGGGGGCTACACCTTC.

The V and J genes are TRBV7-9 and TRBJ2-1; 8 nucleotides match TRBD1. With V trimmed by 10 bases and J by 0 bases, 11 bases remained unmatched. CDR1 SEHNR and CDR2 FQNEAQ come from the germline V gene (reference sequence). This CDR3 region has 16 residues. In nucleotides, the CDR3 is TGTGCCACCTACCCAGGGGGCCAAAGCTCCTACAATGAGCAGTTCTTC. It codes for CATYPGGQSSYNEQFF.

This clone was seen a handful of times. The chain links TRBV7-9 to TRBJ1-2; D might be TRBD1 (6 bases). Germline V lookup: CDR1 SEHNR, CDR2 FQNEAQ (reference sequence). There are 13 residues in the CDR3. V shed 5 bases and J shed 7 bases, with 14 bases lying between them. CDR3 bases: TGTGCCAGCAGCCCCCAAGGGGGATCTGGCTACACCTTC. It codes for CASSPQGGSGYTF.

This clone showed up just a few times. This sequence joins TRBV18 and TRBJ1-4; D unclear. The CDR3 extends over 14 amino acids. V lost 3 bases and J lost 0, with 5 bases in between. Germline V lookup: CDR1 KGHSH, CDR2 LQKENI. CDR3 loop: CASSPSTTNEKLFF. The CDR3 region has the DNA TGTGCCAGCTCACCGTCTACAACTAATGAAAAACTGTTTTTT.

This clone was seen repeatedly, ten times or more. The chain carries TRBV5-1 and TRBJ2-7; the D gene is possibly TRBD2 (5 bases). Trimming took 1 base from V and 2 from J, leaving 10 bases between them. Germline values: CDR1 SGHRS, CDR2 YFSETQ. The CDR3 covers 14 residues. DNA of the CDR3: TGCGCCAGCAGCTTGTTGACGGGAACCTACGAGCAGTACTTC. This codes for CASSLLTGTYEQYF.

This chain links TRBV7-2 with TRBJ2-1; 9 bases align to TRBD1. The CDR3 contains 14 residues. V dropped 1 base and J dropped 7; count of bases not matched to a gene: 2. The germline V gene has CDR1 SGHTA and CDR2 FQGNSA. CDR3 protein: CASSLGDRGNEQFF. For the CDR3, the DNA is TGTGCCAGCAGCTTAGGAGACAGGGGGAATGAGCAGTTCTTC.

This clone has a count of ten or more. The chain couples TRBV10-3 to TRBJ1-5, with a tentative D call TRBD1 (5 bases). V was pared by 8 bases and J by 0 bases, with 8 bases between. The CDR3 runs to 13 residues. Germline V lookup: CDR1 ENHRY, CDR2 SYGVKD. CDR3 sequence: CAIGRGSNQPQHF. The CDR3 region has the DNA TGTGCCATCGGGAGGGGTAGCAATCAGCCCCAGCATTTT.

Here the CDR3 DNA reads TGTGCCAGCAGTCCCCGGACAGGGGGATACAATCAGCCCCAGCATTTT. This gives the protein CASSPRTGGYNQPQHF. This sequence joins TRBV27 and TRBJ1-5, with 10 bases matching TRBD1. Germline V lookup: CDR1 MNHEY, CDR2 SMNVEV (reference sequence). The CDR3 sequence is 16 residues long. V lost 5 bases, J lost 3 bases, and 7 bases stayed unmatched.

In its sample, this clone was seen a few times. J is TRBJ2-5 and V is TRBV30; the D is unclear. V was shortened by 1 base and J by 4 bases, with 4 bases between the two germline ends. The CDR3 is 11 amino acids. From germline, CDR1 is GTSNPN and CDR2 SVGIG (reference sequence). The CDR3 nucleotides read TGTGCCTGGAGTGACCCAGAGACCCAGTACTTC. Translated: CAWSDPETQYF.

There are a few counts of this clone. The genes are TRBV7-2 and TRBJ1-2, with D possibly being TRBD1 (5 bases). This CDR3 spans 14 amino acids. V gave up 1 base and J gave up 3 bases, with 9 bases separating them. The germline V gene has CDR1 SGHTA and CDR2 FQGNSA. The CDR3 here is CASSLEGVHYGYTF. The CDR3 nucleotides read TGTGCCAGCAGCTTAGAAGGGGTTCACTATGGCTACACCTTC.

This clone was counted only a few times. This chain uses TRBV9 with TRBJ2-2, with 12 bases that match TRBD2. With 4 bases clipped from V and 11 bases from J, the junction kept 9 bases outside the gene matches. There are 15 residues in the CDR3. Germline CDR1 reads SGDLS; CDR2 reads YYNGEE. CDR3 sequence: CASSSRLAGVGELFF. CDR3 DNA: TGTGCCAGCAGCTCGCGACTAGCGGGAGTCGGAGAGCTGTTTTTT.